A selection of T cell receptor beta chains follows, all from one sample in a study of T cells in Graves' hyperthyroidism and ophthalmopathy. Using its own MiXCR run on the multiplex PCR reads, TCRdb lists one record per CDR3 protein. The sample has a few hundred thousand distinct CDR3 sequences; approximately 15% are singletons. The source material was blood. These TCRs come from a man aged 30-40 years with Graves' hyperthyroidism that later progressed to Graves' ophthalmopathy. Both conserved end residues are part of each CDR3. A D gene is named only where the DNA matches it firmly. Clone size is given for some rows only: seen once, a few or many times, or a class if the clone is expanded.

size	V	D	J	DNA	CDR3
.	TRBV5-1	.	TRBJ1-6	TGCGCCAGCAGCTTGGACGGACCTAGCCCCTATTCACCCCTCCACTTT	CASSLDGPSPYSPLHF
.	TRBV5-1	TRBD1	TRBJ1-2	TGCGCCAGCAGCTTGGCCCCGGGACAGGGGTCTAACTATGGCTACACCTTC	CASSLAPGQGSNYGYTF
.	TRBV14	.	TRBJ1-1	TGTGCCAGCAGCCACCCCTGGGTGGCTGAAGCTTTCTTT	CASSHPWVAEAFF
many	TRBV12-3/TRBV12-4	TRBD1	TRBJ2-3	TGTGCCAGCAGTCGACGGACAGGGATGGGGACAGATACGCAGTATTTT	CASSRRTGMGTDTQYF
.	TRBV28	.	TRBJ1-5	TGTGCCAGCAGCATGGTTCCCGGACAGAGTCGGCATTTT	CASSMVPGQSRHF
few	TRBV3-1	.	TRBJ2-5	TGTGCCAGCAGCCAAGATAGGGGGGCAGAGACCCAGTACTTC	CASSQDRGAETQYF
.	TRBV28	.	TRBJ1-4	TGTGCCAGCAGTTCGATAGGACGGCCTCCCGTTTCAACTAATGAAAAACTGTTTTTT	CASSSIGRPPVSTNEKLFF
.	TRBV6-1	.	TRBJ2-6	TGTGCCAGCAGTGAAGGGGTTGGTTGGAACAGGGTTTTTTCTGGGGCCAACGTCCTGACTTTC	CASSEGVGWNRVFSGANVLTF
many	TRBV5-1	TRBD1	TRBJ1-1	TGCGCCAGCAGCTTGATACAGGGGACTGAAGCTTTCTTT	CASSLIQGTEAFF
.	TRBV28	TRBD2	TRBJ2-5	TGTGTCAGCAGTGCCCCTGTAGGGCGGGGGGAGACCCAGTACTTC	CVSSAPVGRGETQYF
.	TRBV19	.	TRBJ1-2	TGTGCCAGTAGTCCTTTTCGACAGAACTATGGCTACACCTTC	CASSPFRQNYGYTF
many	TRBV3-1	.	TRBJ1-5	TGTGCCAGCAGCCAAGATTACAATCAGCCCCAGCATTTT	CASSQDYNQPQHF
many	TRBV5-1	TRBD2	TRBJ2-7	TGCGCCAGCAGCTTGGAAGGCGGGGGGTTCTACGAGCAGTACTTC	CASSLEGGGFYEQYF
few	TRBV11-2	TRBD1	TRBJ2-4	TGTGCCAGCAGCTCCTTACAGGGGTCGAGAAACATTCAGTACTTC	CASSSLQGSRNIQYF
few	TRBV12-3/TRBV12-4	TRBD1	TRBJ1-2	TGTGCCAGCAGTTTCGCCGGGACAGGGAACTATGGCTACACCTTC	CASSFAGTGNYGYTF
.	TRBV24-1	.	TRBJ2-5	TGTGCCACCAGTGATCGAGAGACCCAGTACTTC	CATSDRETQYF
few	TRBV6-1	.	TRBJ1-5	TGTGCCAGCCGGGACACCGCCAATCAGCCCCAGCATTTT	CASRDTANQPQHF
.	TRBV4-1	TRBD2	TRBJ2-3	TGCGCCAGCAGCCACAAGCGGGGGGGTAGCACAGATACGCAGTATTTT	CASSHKRGGSTDTQYF
many	TRBV28	.	TRBJ1-1	TGTGCCAGCAGTCTATACCTAAGGGCCCAAAAAGGACGCACTGAAGCTTTCTTT	CASSLYLRAQKGRTEAFF
many	TRBV11-3	.	TRBJ2-1	TGTGCCAGCAGCTCACTCAAAGTCAATGAGCAGTTCTTC	CASSSLKVNEQFF
many	TRBV9	.	TRBJ2-1	TGTGCCAGCAGCCCTCACATCAATGAGCAGTTCTTC	CASSPHINEQFF
many	TRBV11-3	TRBD1	TRBJ2-5	TGTGCCAGCAGCTTAAAACAGGGGGCCGAGACCCAGTACTTC	CASSLKQGAETQYF
many	TRBV7-9	.	TRBJ1-1	TGTGCCAGCAGCCGACAGGCGGGAGCTTTCTTT	CASSRQAGAFF
many	TRBV18	.	TRBJ2-1	TGTGCCAGCTCAAAAATGGACGGGGACAATGAGCAGTTCTTC	CASSKMDGDNEQFF
many	TRBV3-1	.	TRBJ2-3	TGTGCCAGCAGCCATCCTAGCACAGATACGCAGTATTTT	CASSHPSTDTQYF
.	TRBV19	.	TRBJ1-3	TGTGCCAGTAGCCCCCTCGCCAGCTCTGGAAACACCATATATTTT	CASSPLASSGNTIYF
many	TRBV20-1	.	TRBJ2-7	TGCAGTGCCGAGGGGGGGGTAAGCTCCTACGAGCAGTACTTC	CSAEGGVSSYEQYF
.	TRBV7-2	TRBD2	TRBJ2-5	TGTGCCAGCGGCCCAGGCCGGGGGGACTGGGAGACCCAGTACTTC	CASGPGRGDWETQYF
many	TRBV11-2	TRBD1	TRBJ2-3	TGTGCCAGCAGCGTACAGGGGCCTAGCACAGATACGCAGTATTTT	CASSVQGPSTDTQYF
once	TRBV19	.	TRBJ1-1	TGTGCCAGTAGTATGAGGAAGGCGCACACTGAAGCTTTGTTT	CASSMRKAHTEALF
few	TRBV11-2	.	TRBJ2-6	TGTGCCGTTTCGGGGTCTGGGGCCAACGTCCTGACTTTC	CAVSGSGANVLTF
few	TRBV20-1	.	TRBJ1-4	TGCAGTGCTAGAGTGGGAGGAACTAATGAAAAACTGTTTTTT	CSARVGGTNEKLFF
.	TRBV18	TRBD1	TRBJ1-2	TGTGCCAGCTCACAAGACAGGGGGCGGCACTATGGCTACACCTTC	CASSQDRGRHYGYTF
many	TRBV2	.	TRBJ1-1	TGTGCCAGCACGGGCGAGACCGGGAACACTGAAGCTTTCTTT	CASTGETGNTEAFF
many	TRBV11-3	TRBD1	TRBJ2-3	TGTGCCAGCAGCCCCACCTTCGCGGGACAGGGGTCAGATACGCAGTATTTT	CASSPTFAGQGSDTQYF
many	TRBV20-1	TRBD1	TRBJ2-7	TGCAGTGCTCACGACAGGGCCTACGAGCAGTACTTC	CSAHDRAYEQYF
many	TRBV2	.	TRBJ1-2	TGTGCCAGCAGTGAAGCGGGCTCAGGCAGAGTCTATGGCTACACCTTC	CASSEAGSGRVYGYTF
.	TRBV7-9	.	TRBJ2-1	TGTGCCAGCAGCTTAGTCGCGCAAGACGGCGATGAGCAGTTCTTC	CASSLVAQDGDEQFF
.	TRBV30	TRBD1	TRBJ2-1	TGTGCCCCGGACAGGGGGCACAATGAGCAGTTCTTC	CAPDRGHNEQFF
.	TRBV5-6	.	TRBJ1-6	TGTGCCAGCAGCTTGAAACCGCCTCCCCCCCTCCACTTT	CASSLKPPPPLHF
once	TRBV2	TRBD2	TRBJ2-7	TGTGCCAGCAGTGAAGGGACTAGCGAGAACTACGAGCAGTACTTC	CASSEGTSENYEQYF
.	TRBV5-4	.	TRBJ1-6	TGTGCCAGCAGCTTGAGCGGGTTTGCGCCCCTCCACTTT	CASSLSGFAPLHF
many	TRBV11-2	TRBD1	TRBJ1-5	TGTGCCAGCAGTTCCACCCAGGGGGCGGATCAGCCCCAGCATTTT	CASSSTQGADQPQHF
many	TRBV11-2	TRBD2	TRBJ2-7	TGTGCCAGCAGACGACTAGCGGGGGTCGAGCAGTACTTC	CASRRLAGVEQYF
.	TRBV30	.	TRBJ2-1	TGTGCCTTTTGGGACAATTACAATGAGCAGTTCTTC	CAFWDNYNEQFF
.	TRBV12-5	TRBD1	TRBJ1-5	TGTGCTAGTGGTTTCTGGGACAGTCAGCCCCAGCATTTT	CASGFWDSQPQHF
.	TRBV28	TRBD2	TRBJ2-1	TGTGCCAGCAGCTCGGCCGGGACTAGCGGCTACAATGAGCAGTTCTTC	CASSSAGTSGYNEQFF
many	TRBV7-9	TRBD1	TRBJ2-7	TGTGCCAGCAGCTTCAGGGGGCGATTCGACGAGCAGTACTTC	CASSFRGRFDEQYF
.	TRBV6-5	.	TRBJ2-6	TGTGCCAGCAGTTATGGGGGTGCCTCAAGCTCTGGGGCCAACGTCCTGACTTTC	CASSYGGASSSGANVLTF
.	TRBV6-2/TRBV6-3	.	TRBJ2-5	TGTGCCAGCATTCCCGGTTGGGCAGGGGTCGGGGACCAGTACTTC	CASIPGWAGVGDQYF
few	TRBV4-1	.	TRBJ2-2	TGCGCCAGCAGCCAAGATATTGGCGGGGAGCTGTTTTTT	CASSQDIGGELFF
few	TRBV7-9	.	TRBJ1-6	TGTGCCAGCAGCCCAGGGTTAGGAAATTCACCCCTCCACTTT	CASSPGLGNSPLHF
.	TRBV6-1	TRBD1	TRBJ2-5	TGTGCCAGCAGTCCCGAGGGGGCATTCGGGACCCAGTACTTC	CASSPEGAFGTQYF
.	TRBV20-1	.	TRBJ1-2	TGCAGTGCTCTAATGGGTGGCAGGGGAAGCTATGGCTACACCTTC	CSALMGGRGSYGYTF